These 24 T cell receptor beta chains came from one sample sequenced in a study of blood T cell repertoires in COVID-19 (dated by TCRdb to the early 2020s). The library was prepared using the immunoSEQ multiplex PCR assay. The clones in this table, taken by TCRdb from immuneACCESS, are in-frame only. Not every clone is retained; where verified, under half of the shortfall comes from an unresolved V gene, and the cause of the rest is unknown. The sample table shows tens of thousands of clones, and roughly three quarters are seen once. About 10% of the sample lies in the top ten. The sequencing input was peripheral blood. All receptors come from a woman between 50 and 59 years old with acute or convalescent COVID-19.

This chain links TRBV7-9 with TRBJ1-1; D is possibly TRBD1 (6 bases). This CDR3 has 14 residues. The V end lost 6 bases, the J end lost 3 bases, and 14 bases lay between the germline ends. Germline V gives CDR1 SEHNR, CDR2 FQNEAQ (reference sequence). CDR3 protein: CASRKQGVDTEAFF. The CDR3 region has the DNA TGTGCCAGCAGAAAACAGGGCGTCGACACTGAAGCTTTCTTT.

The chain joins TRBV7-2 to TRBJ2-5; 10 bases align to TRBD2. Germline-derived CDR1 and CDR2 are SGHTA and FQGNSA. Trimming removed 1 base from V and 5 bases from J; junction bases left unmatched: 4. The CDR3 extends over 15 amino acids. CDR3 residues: CASSLGSGGRETQYF. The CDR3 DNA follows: TGTGCCAGCAGCTTAGGTAGCGGGGGGCGGGAGACCCAGTACTTC. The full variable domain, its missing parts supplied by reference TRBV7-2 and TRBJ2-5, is GAGVSQSPSNKVTEKGKDVELRCDPISGHTALYWYRQSLGQGLEFLIYFQGNSAPDKSGLPSDRFSAERTGGSVSTLTIQRTQQEDSAVYLCASSLGSGGRETQYFGPGTRLLVL.

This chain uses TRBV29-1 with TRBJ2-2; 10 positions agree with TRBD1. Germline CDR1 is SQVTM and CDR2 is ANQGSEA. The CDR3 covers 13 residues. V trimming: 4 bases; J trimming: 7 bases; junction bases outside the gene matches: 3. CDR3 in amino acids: CSVGTGGIGELFF. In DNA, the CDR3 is TGCAGCGTTGGGACAGGGGGGATCGGGGAGCTGTTTTTT.

The CDR3 sequence is CAISSGFYSYEQYF. CDR3 DNA: TGCGCCATCTCTAGCGGGTTTTACTCCTACGAGCAGTACTTC. V and J are TRBV5-1 and TRBJ2-7, with 8 bases matching TRBD2. Germline V gene lookup returns CDR1 SGHRS and CDR2 YFSETQ. Trimming cost V 9 bases and J 0 bases; bases outside gene matches: 8. The CDR3 sequence is 14 residues long.

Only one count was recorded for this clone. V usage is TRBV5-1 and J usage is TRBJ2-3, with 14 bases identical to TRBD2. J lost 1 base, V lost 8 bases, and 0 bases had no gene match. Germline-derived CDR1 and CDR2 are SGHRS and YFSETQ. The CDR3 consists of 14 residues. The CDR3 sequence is CARGLAGGTDTQYF. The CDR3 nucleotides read TGCGCCAGGGGACTAGCGGGGGGCACAGATACGCAGTATTTT.

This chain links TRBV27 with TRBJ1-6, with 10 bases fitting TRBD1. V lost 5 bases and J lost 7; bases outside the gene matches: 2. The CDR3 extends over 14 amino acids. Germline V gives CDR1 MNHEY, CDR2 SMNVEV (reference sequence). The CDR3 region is CASSMGQGNSPLHF. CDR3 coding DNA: TGTGCCAGCAGTATGGGACAGGGGAATTCACCCCTCCACTTT.

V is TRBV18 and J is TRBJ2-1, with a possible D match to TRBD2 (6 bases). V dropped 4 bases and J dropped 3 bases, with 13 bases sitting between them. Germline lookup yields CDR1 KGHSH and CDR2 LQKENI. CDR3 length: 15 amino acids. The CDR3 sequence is CASSRGRDFYNEQFF. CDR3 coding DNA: TGTGCCAGCTCACGTGGGCGGGATTTCTACAATGAGCAGTTCTTC.

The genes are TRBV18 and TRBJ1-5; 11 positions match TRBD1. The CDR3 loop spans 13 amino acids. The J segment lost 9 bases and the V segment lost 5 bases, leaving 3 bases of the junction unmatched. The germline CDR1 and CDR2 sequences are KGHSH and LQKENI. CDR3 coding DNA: TGTGCCAGCTCAGGACAGGGGGCCGGGCCCCAGCATTTT. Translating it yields CASSGQGAGPQHF.

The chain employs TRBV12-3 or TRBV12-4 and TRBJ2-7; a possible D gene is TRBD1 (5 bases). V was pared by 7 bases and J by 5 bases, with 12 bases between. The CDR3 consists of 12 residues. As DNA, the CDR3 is TGTGCCAGCACAAGGGGAACGGACGAGCAGTACTTC. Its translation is CASTRGTDEQYF.

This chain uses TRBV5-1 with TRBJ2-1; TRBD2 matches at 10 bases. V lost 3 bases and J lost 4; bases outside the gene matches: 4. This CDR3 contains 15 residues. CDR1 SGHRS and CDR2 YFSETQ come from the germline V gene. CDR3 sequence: CASSSTSGVYNEQFF. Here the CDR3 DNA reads TGCGCCAGCAGCTCTACTAGCGGGGTATACAATGAGCAGTTCTTC.

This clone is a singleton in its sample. CDR3 sequence reads: CASSPRTPDDEKLFF. In DNA form, the CDR3 reads TGTGCCAGCTCACCGAGGACACCTGATGACGAAAAACTGTTTTTT. The chain couples TRBV18 to TRBJ1-4; possibly TRBD1 for D (5 bases). Trimming removed 3 bases at V and 8 bases at J, with 16 bases between. Germline lookup yields CDR1 KGHSH and CDR2 LQKENI. The CDR3 loop spans 15 amino acids.

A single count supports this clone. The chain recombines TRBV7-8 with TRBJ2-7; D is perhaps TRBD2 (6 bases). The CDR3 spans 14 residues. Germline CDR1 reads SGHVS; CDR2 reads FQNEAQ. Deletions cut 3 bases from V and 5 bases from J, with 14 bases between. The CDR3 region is CASSFTGGSHEQYF. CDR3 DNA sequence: TGTGCCAGCAGCTTTACCGGGGGATCGCACGAGCAGTACTTC. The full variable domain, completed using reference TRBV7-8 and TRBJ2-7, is GAGVSQSPRYKVAKRGQDVALRCDPISGHVSLFWYQQALGQGPEFLTYFQNEAQLDKSGLPSDRFFAERPEGSVSTLKIQRTQQEDSAVYLCASSFTGGSHEQYFGPGTRLTVT.

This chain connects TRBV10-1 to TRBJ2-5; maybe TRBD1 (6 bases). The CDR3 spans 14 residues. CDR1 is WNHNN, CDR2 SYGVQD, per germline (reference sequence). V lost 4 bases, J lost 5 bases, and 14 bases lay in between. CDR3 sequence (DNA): TGCGCCAGCAGTGGTACAGGGTCAAGCGAGACCCAGTACTTC. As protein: CASSGTGSSETQYF.

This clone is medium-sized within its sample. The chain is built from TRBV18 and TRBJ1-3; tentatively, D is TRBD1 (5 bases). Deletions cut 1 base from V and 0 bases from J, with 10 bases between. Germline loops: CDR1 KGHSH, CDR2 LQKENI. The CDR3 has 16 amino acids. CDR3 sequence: CASSPHRTISGNTIYF. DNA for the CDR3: TGTGCCAGCTCACCACACCGGACAATCTCTGGAAACACCATATATTTT.

CDR3 nucleotide sequence: TGTGCCAGCAGCCAAGTGGCGCAGGGGGGAAACTATGGCTACACCTTC. This codes for CASSQVAQGGNYGYTF. The chain is built from TRBV4-2 and TRBJ1-2; 7 bases line up with TRBD1. This CDR3 has 16 amino acids. V dropped 1 base and J dropped 2; count of bases not matched to a gene: 7. The germline gives CDR1 LGHNA, CDR2 YNFKEQ.

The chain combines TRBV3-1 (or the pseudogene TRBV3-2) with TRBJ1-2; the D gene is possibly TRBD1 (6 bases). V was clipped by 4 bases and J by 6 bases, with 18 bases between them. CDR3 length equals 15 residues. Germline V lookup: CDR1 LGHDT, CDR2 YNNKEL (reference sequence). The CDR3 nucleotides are TGTGCCAGCAGCCCTGGGATTACAGGGCGGGATGGCTACACCTTC. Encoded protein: CASSPGITGRDGYTF.

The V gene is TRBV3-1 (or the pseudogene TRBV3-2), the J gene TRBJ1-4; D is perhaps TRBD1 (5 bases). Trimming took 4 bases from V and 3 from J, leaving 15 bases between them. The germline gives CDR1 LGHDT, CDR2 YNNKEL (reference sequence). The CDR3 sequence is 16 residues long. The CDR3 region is CASSLGQPLANEKLFF. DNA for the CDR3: TGTGCCAGCAGCCTCGGACAACCTTTGGCTAATGAAAAACTGTTTTTT.

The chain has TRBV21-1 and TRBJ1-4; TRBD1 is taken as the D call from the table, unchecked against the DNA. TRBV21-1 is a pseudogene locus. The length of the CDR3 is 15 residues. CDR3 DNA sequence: TGTGCCAGCAGCAAAGTTAGGGGAATAAATGAAAAACTGTTTTTT. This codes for CASSKVRGINEKLFF.

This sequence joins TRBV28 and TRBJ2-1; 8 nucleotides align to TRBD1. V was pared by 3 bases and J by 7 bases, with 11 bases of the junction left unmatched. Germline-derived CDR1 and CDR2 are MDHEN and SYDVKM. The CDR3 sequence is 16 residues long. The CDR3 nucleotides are TGTGCCAGCAGTTTGGGCAGGGGGCGTCGGATGAATGAGCAGTTCTTC. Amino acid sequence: CASSLGRGRRMNEQFF.

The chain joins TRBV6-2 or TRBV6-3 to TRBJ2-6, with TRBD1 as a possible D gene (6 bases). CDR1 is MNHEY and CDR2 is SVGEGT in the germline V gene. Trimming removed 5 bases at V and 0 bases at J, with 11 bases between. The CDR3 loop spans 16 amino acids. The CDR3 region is CASSTIRGSGANVLTF. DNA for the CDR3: TGTGCCAGCAGTACAATCAGGGGCTCTGGGGCCAACGTCCTGACTTTC.

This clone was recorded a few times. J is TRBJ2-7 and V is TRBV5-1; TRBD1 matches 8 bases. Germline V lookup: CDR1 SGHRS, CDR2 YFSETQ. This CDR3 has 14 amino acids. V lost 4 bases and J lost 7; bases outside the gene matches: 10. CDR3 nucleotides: TGCGCCAGCAGCAATCCTCAGGGGGCGGGTGAGCAGTACTTC. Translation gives CASSNPQGAGEQYF. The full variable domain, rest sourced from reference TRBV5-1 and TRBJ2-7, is KAGVTQTPRYLIKTRGQQVTLSCSPISGHRSVSWYQQTPGQGLQFLFEYFSETQRNKGNFPGRFSGRQFSNSRSEMNVSTLELGDSALYLCASSNPQGAGEQYFGPGTRLTVT.

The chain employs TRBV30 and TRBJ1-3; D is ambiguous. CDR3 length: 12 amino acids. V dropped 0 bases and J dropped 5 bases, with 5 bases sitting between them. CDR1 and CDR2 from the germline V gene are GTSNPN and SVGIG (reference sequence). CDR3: CAWSVTRNTIYF. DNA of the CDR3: TGTGCCTGGAGTGTAACAAGAAACACCATATATTTT. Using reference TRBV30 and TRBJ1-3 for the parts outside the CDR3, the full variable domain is SQTIHQWPATLVQPVGSPLSLECTVEGTSNPNLYWYRQAAGRGLQLLFYSVGIGQISSEVPQNLSASRPQDRQFILSSKKLLLSDSGFYLCAWSVTRNTIYFGEGSWLTVV.

The CDR3 loop is CASSSSTVSGETQYF. The CDR3 nucleotides read TGCGCCAGCAGCTCCTCGACAGTCAGTGGGGAGACCCAGTACTTC. The chain links TRBV5-1 to TRBJ2-5; D may be TRBD1 (5 bases). The V end was cut by 3 bases, the J end by 5 bases, with 17 bases between. This CDR3 is built from 15 residues. The germline V gene encodes CDR1 SGHRS and CDR2 YFSETQ.

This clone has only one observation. The CDR3 DNA reads as TGTGCCAGCAGCCAAGGGACTTCAAGCTCCTACGAGCAGTACTTC. Its translation is CASSQGTSSSYEQYF. The chain combines TRBV16 with TRBJ2-7, with D possibly being TRBD2 (6 bases). The CDR3 consists of 15 residues. CDR1 KGHSY and CDR2 FQNENV come from the germline V gene. Trimming cost V 2 bases and J 0 bases, with 11 bases left between them.